The 12 T cell receptor beta chains below all came from one sample that was sequenced in a study of identical twins. MiXCR was run by TCRdb on the 5' RACE reads, yielding one entry per CDR3 protein. The table includes approximately 670,000 distinct CDR3 sequences, over 5% detected once. The sample taken for sequencing was naive T cells sorted from blood. These receptors were obtained from a man aged 18 to 35 in good health.

This clonotype appeared many times. The gene calls are TRBV15 and TRBJ2-1; 10 positions match TRBD1. The CDR3 is made up of 17 amino acids. Germline CDR1 is LNHNV and CDR2 is YYDKDF (reference sequence). J lost 6 bases, V lost 2 bases, and 10 bases had no gene match. The chain's CDR3 is CATSRKSGTGVFNEQFF. DNA of the CDR3: TGTGCCACCAGCAGAAAGTCCGGGACAGGGGTATTCAATGAGCAGTTCTTC.

This clonotype has at least ten counts. V gene TRBV6-5 combines with J gene TRBJ2-7; TRBD2 matches 7 bases. Germline CDR1 is MNHEY and CDR2 is SVGAGI. This CDR3 has 14 residues. V shed 0 bases, J shed 3 bases, and the junction held 2 bases outside the gene matches. CDR3 coding DNA: TGTGCCAGCAGTTACTCCCTAGCGGTCTACGAGCAGTACTTC. It yields the protein CASSYSLAVYEQYF.

This clonotype was seen ten or more times. The chain employs TRBV9 and TRBJ2-7; 8 nucleotides line up with TRBD1. Germline V gene sequence: CDR1 SGDLS, CDR2 YYNGEE. This CDR3 region has 15 residues. V dropped 0 bases and J dropped 5; count of bases not matched to a gene: 7. The DNA of the CDR3 is TGTGCCAGCAGCGTAGAAGGACAGGGTGTCGACGAGCAGTACTTC. Its protein product is CASSVEGQGVDEQYF. The whole variable domain, filled in from reference TRBV9 and TRBJ2-7, reads DSGVTQTPKHLITATGQRVTLRCSPRSGDLSVYWYQQSLDQGLQFLIQYYNGEERAKGNILERFSAQQFPDLHSELNLSSLELGDSALYFCASSVEGQGVDEQYFGPGTRLTVT.

The chain links TRBV20-1 to TRBJ2-7; D perhaps matches TRBD1 (6 bases). V was trimmed by 5 bases and J by 3 bases, leaving 17 bases between them. Germline CDR1 DFQATT, CDR2 SNEGSKA (reference sequence). CDR3 length: 14 residues. The CDR3 nucleotides are TGCAGTGCTTCTACAGGGAGTCGAGGCTACGAGCAGTACTTC. It specifies CSASTGSRGYEQYF.

This clonotype was recorded at least ten times. The J gene is TRBJ2-4, the V gene TRBV12-3 or TRBV12-4, with 10 bases that match TRBD2. This CDR3 comprises 13 residues. Trimming took 5 bases from V and 7 from J; bases not matched to a gene: 2. The CDR3 loop reads CASSPGLANIQYF. In DNA form, the CDR3 reads TGTGCCAGCAGTCCGGGACTAGCGAACATTCAGTACTTC.

There are many counts of this clonotype. The chain employs TRBV10-3 and TRBJ2-5; TRBD1 matches at 7 bases. The CDR3 is 14 amino acids. The V and J ends lost 6 bases and 3 bases, in that order; junction bases with no gene match: 7. CDR1 and CDR2 from the germline V gene are ENHRY and SYGVKD. CDR3 residues: CAIRAGQEKETQYF. In DNA form, the CDR3 reads TGTGCCATCAGGGCTGGACAGGAGAAAGAGACCCAGTACTTC.

V usage is TRBV6-2 or TRBV6-3 and J usage is TRBJ2-1; 12 bases are shared with TRBD2. The CDR3 is 20 amino acids. The ends lost 7 bases at V and 5 bases at J; junction bases unmatched: 21. Germline V gene sequence: CDR1 MNHEY, CDR2 SVGEGT. As DNA, the CDR3 is TGTGCCAGCACCACCTTGTTTGAGCCGGGACTAGCGGGTTTTAACAATGAGCAGTTCTTC. It is translated as CASTTLFEPGLAGFNNEQFF.

The J gene is TRBJ1-1, the V gene TRBV28; 8 bases are shared with TRBD1. Germline V gene data show CDR1 as MDHEN and CDR2 as SYDVKM. The CDR3 has 14 amino acids. Losses at the gene ends were 6 bases for V and 5 bases for J; bases not matched to a gene: 8. This CDR3 is CASRQQGVGTEAFF. The CDR3 bases are TGTGCCAGCAGACAACAGGGGGTAGGGACTGAAGCTTTCTTT. The full variable domain, its missing parts supplied by reference TRBV28 and TRBJ1-1, is DVKVTQSSRYLVKRTGEKVFLECVQDMDHENMFWYRQDPGLGLRLIYFSYDVKMKEKGDIPEGYSVSREKKERFSLILESASTNQTSMYLCASRQQGVGTEAFFGQGTRLTVV.

This clonotype came up many times. The V call is TRBV6-2 or TRBV6-3, the J call TRBJ2-7; D possibly corresponds to TRBD2 (6 bases). Germline V gene sequence: CDR1 MNHEY, CDR2 SVGEGT. The CDR3 has 14 residues. The ends were cut back, 7 bases at V and 10 bases at J, with 23 bases in the middle. The CDR3 DNA reads TGTGCCAGCAATCCGGGGGAATCCTACGAGCGACAGTACTTC. Protein product: CASNPGESYERQYF.

This clonotype appeared many times. This chain uses TRBV10-3 with TRBJ2-3; D remains ambiguous. This CDR3 is built from 11 residues. V was cut by 4 bases and J by 6 bases, with 5 bases left in between. Germline V gives CDR1 ENHRY, CDR2 SYGVKD. Here the CDR3 reads CAISASDTQYF. The CDR3 nucleotides are TGTGCCATCAGTGCGTCGGATACGCAGTATTTT.

This clonotype was picked up a small number of times. This chain joins TRBV12-3 or TRBV12-4 and TRBJ2-5; the D gene is possibly TRBD2 (6 bases). V lost 6 bases and J 5 bases, leaving 16 bases between the germline ends. The length of the CDR3 is 14 residues. This CDR3 reads CASRETGGWETQYF. CDR3 nucleotides: TGTGCCAGCAGAGAGACCGGGGGATGGGAGACCCAGTACTTC.

V gene TRBV7-2 combines with J gene TRBJ2-2; the D is unclear. The CDR3 has 17 residues. V gave up 2 bases and J gave up 6 bases, with 19 bases separating them. Per germline, CDR1 SGHTA and CDR2 FQGNSA. CDR3: CASSLSPPVLRPGELFF. CDR3 nucleotide sequence: TGTGCCAGCAGCTTATCCCCCCCCGTGCTACGACCCGGGGAGCTGTTTTTT.